This T cell receptor (beta chain) is from a study of T-cell memory formation after mild COVID-19. Study at large: TCR clusters were largely donor specific.

TCRdb independently ran MiXCR on the 5' RACE reads; one entry per CDR3 protein. The sample has about 47,000 distinct CDR3 sequences, less than 9.5% seen once. The CDR3 contains 15 residues. CDR1 is KGHDR and CDR2 is SFDVKD in the germline V gene. Trimming left V 3 bases short and J 2 bases short, with 13 bases between. The source of this sequence is an adult woman who had mild COVID-19 (a few samples of this study predate the infection). Cell type and time point are not known. Input material: PBMCs or a T cell subset sorted from them (not recorded which). The gene calls are TRBV24-1 and TRBJ2-7; TRBD1 might be the D (6 bases). CDR3 in DNA: TGTGCCACCAGTGATGCCCGGACAGAGACCTACGAGCAGTACTTC. Translated, it gives CATSDARTETYEQYF.